This T cell receptor (beta chain) emerged from a study of Ad26.COV2.S vaccination and SARS-CoV-2 variants. Findings and limits, study-wide: Analyses of TCR breadth and depth may have underestimated total T cell responses.

Points on this clone: Its specificity is unknown.

Trimming removed 1 base at V and 12 bases at J, with 16 bases between. CDR1 is SGHTA and CDR2 is FQGNSA in the germline V gene. The CDR3 is 13 residues long. The treatment is: roughly 19 received Ad26.COV2.S at low or high dose, single or two shots; a few received placebo; per-sample allocation not given. Each sample was drawn 63 days after the first injection (of vaccine or placebo). Profiled with immunoSEQ multiplex PCR; TCRdb holds only in-frame clones, not every one. The top ten hold approximately 1.5% of the sample, which has roughly 700,000 clones, about 90% seen once. The TCR sequence derives from a person aged 18-60 years who received the Ad26.COV2.S COVID-19 vaccine or a placebo. The chain is built from TRBV7-2 and TRBJ2-7; possibly TRBD1 for D (6 bases). The sample was peripheral blood, taken in a trial of Ad26.COV2.S vaccine versus placebo. The CDR3 DNA is TGTGCCAGCAGCTTAGACCGGACAGAGTATCTGTACTTC. Protein: CASSLDRTEYLYF.